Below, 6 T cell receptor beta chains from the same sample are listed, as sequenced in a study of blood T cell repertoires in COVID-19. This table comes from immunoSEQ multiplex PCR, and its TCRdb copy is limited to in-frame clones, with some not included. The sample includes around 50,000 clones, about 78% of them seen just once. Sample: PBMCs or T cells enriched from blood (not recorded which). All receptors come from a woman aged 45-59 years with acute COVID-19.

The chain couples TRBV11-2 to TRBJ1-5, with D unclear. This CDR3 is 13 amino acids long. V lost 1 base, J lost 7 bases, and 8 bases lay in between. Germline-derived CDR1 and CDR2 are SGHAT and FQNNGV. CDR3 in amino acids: CASSLVPSQPQHF. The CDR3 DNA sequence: TGTGCCAGCAGCTTAGTACCGAGCCAGCCCCAGCATTTT.

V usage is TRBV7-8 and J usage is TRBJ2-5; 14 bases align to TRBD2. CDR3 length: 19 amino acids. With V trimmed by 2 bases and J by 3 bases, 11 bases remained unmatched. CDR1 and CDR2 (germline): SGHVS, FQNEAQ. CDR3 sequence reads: CASSLRAGTSGGLEETQYF. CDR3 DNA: TGTGCCAGCAGCTTACGAGCGGGGACTAGCGGGGGCCTAGAAGAGACCCAGTACTTC.

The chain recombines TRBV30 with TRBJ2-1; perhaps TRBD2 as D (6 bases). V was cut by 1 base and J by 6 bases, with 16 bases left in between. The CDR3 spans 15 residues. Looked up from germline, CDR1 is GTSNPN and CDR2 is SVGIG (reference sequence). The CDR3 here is CAWSGQLGGLNEQFF. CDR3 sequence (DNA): TGTGCCTGGAGTGGACAGTTGGGGGGACTCAATGAGCAGTTCTTC.

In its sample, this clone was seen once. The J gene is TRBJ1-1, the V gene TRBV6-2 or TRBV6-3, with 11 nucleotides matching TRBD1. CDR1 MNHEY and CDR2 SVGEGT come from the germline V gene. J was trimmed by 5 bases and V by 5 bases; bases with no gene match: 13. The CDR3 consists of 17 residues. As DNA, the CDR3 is TGTGCCAGCAGTCCCTCCCGGACAGGGGGCGCGAGGACTGAAGCTTTCTTT. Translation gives CASSPSRTGGARTEAFF.

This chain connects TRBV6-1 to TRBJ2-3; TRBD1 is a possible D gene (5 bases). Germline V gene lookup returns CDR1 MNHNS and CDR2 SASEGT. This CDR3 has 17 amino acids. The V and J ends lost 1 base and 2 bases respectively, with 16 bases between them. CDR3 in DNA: TGTGCCAGCAGTGAAGGGGGCCCTAGGGTCTCCACAGATACGCAGTATTTT. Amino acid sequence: CASSEGGPRVSTDTQYF.

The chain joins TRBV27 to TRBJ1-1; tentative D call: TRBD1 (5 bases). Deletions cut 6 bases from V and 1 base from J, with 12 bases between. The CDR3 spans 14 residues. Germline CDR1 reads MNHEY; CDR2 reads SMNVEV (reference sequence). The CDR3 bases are TGTGCCAGCAGGCTGGACAACCCGAACACTGAAGCTTTCTTT. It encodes CASRLDNPNTEAFF.